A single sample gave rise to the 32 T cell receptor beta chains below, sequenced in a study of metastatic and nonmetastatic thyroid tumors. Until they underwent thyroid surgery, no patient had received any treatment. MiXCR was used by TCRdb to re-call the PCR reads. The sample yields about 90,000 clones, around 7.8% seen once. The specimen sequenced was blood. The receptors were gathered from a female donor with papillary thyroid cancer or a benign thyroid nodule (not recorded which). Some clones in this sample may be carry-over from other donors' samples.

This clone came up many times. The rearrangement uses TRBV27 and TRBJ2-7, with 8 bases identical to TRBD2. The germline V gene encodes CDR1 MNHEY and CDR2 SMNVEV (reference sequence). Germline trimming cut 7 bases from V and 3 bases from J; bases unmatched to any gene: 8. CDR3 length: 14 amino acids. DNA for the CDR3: TGTGCCAGCACCCCGGGCGGGGGGCTCTACGAGCAGTACTTC. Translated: CASTPGGGLYEQYF.

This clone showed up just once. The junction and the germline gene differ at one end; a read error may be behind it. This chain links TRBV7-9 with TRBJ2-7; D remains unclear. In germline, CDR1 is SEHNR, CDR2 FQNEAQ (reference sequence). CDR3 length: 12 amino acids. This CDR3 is CAISLTQYEQYF. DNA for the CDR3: TGTGCCATCAGCTTAACACAATACGAGCAGTACTTC. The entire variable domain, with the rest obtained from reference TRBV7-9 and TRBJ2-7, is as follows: DTGVSQNPRHKITKRGQNVTFRCDPISEHNRLYWYRQTLGQGPEFLTYFQNEAQLEKSRLLSDRFSAERPKGSFSTLEIQRTEQGDSAMYLCAISLTQYEQYFGPGTRLTVT.

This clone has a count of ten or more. CDR3 in amino acids: CASSRNPGTAYEEQYF. The CDR3, as DNA: TGTGCCAGCAGCCGCAACCCCGGGACAGCCTACGAGGAGCAGTACTTC. The chain employs TRBV5-4 and TRBJ2-7; TRBD1 matches 7 bases. This CDR3 is built from 16 residues. Germline trimming cut 4 bases from V and 7 bases from J; bases unmatched to any gene: 17. Germline CDR1 SGHNT, CDR2 YYREEE (reference sequence).

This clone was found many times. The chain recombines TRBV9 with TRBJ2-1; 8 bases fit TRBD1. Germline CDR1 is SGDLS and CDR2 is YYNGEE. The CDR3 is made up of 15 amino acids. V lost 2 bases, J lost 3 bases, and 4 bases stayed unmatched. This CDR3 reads CASSVTGDSYNEQFF. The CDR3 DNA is TGTGCCAGCAGCGTGACAGGGGATAGCTACAATGAGCAGTTCTTC.

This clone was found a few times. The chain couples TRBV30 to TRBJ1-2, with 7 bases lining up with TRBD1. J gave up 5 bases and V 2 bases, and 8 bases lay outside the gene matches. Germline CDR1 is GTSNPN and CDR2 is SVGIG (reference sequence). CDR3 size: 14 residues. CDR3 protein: CAWSPMTGTYGYTF. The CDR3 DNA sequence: TGTGCCTGGAGTCCTATGACAGGGACTTATGGCTACACCTTC.

The CDR3 DNA is TGTGCCAGCAGTTTGAATCTGGGGGCGGGCACAGATACGCAGTATTTT. This sequence encodes CASSLNLGAGTDTQYF. The rearrangement joins TRBV28 to TRBJ2-3, with D possibly matching TRBD1 (6 bases). CDR1 and CDR2 (germline): MDHEN, SYDVKM. The CDR3 length is 16 residues. The ends were cut back, 3 bases at V and 1 base at J, with 14 bases in the middle.

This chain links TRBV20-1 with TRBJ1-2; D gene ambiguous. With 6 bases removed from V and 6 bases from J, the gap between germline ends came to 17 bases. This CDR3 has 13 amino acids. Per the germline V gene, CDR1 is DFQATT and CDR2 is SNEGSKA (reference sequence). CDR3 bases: TGCAGTGCCCCCTTTCTTGGAAGCCATGGCTACACCTTC. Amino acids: CSAPFLGSHGYTF.

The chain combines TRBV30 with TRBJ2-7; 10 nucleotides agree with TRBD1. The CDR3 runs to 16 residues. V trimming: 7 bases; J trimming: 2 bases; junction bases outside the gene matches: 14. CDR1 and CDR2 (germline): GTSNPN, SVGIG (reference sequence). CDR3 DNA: TGTGCCTTCTCCGGCACCGGGACAGGGGTGGCCTACGAGCAGTACTTC. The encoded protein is CAFSGTGTGVAYEQYF.

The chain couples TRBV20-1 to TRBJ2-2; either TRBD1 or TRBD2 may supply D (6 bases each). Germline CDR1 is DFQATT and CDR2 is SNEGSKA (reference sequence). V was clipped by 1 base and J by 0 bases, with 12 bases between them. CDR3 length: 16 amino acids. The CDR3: CSARAGGGPNTGELFF. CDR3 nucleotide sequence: TGCAGTGCTAGAGCCGGGGGCGGCCCGAACACCGGGGAGCTGTTTTTT.

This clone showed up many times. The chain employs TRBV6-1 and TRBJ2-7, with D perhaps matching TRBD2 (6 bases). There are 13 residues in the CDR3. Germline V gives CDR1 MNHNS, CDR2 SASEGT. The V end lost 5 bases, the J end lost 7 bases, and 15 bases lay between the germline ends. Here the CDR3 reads CASSPTGAGEQYF. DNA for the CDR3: TGTGCCAGCAGTCCGACCGGGGCGGGAGAGCAGTACTTC.

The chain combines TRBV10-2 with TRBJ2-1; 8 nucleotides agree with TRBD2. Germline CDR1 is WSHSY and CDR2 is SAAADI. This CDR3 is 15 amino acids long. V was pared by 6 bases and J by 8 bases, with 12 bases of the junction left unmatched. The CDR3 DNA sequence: TGCGCCAGCAGCCAACTAGCGGTTATTAGTTATGAGCAGTTCTTC. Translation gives CASSQLAVISYEQFF.

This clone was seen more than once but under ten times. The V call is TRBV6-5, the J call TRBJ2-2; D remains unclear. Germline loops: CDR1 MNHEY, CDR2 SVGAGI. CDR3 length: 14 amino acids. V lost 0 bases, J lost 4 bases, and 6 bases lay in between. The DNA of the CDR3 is TGTGCCAGCAGTTACTCGGGTGTCACCGGGGAGCTGTTTTTT. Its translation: CASSYSGVTGELFF.

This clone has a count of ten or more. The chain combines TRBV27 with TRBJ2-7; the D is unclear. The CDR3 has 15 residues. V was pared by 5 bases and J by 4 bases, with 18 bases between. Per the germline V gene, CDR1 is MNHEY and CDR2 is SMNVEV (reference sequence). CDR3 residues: CASSPRAPDWYEQYF. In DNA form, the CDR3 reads TGTGCCAGCAGTCCTAGGGCCCCGGATTGGTACGAGCAGTACTTC.

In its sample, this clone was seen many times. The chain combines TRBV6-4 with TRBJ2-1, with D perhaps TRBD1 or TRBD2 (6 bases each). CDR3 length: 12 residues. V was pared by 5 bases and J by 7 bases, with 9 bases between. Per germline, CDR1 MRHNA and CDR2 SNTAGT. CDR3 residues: CASSQGRNEQFF. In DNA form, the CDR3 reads TGTGCCAGCAGTCAGGGGAGGAATGAGCAGTTCTTC.

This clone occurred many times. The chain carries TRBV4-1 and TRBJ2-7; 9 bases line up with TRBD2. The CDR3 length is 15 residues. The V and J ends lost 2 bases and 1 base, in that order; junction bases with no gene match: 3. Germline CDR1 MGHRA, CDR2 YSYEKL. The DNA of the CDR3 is TGCGCCAGCAGCCAATCTAGCGGGGCTTCCTACGAGCAGTACTTC. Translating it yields CASSQSSGASYEQYF.

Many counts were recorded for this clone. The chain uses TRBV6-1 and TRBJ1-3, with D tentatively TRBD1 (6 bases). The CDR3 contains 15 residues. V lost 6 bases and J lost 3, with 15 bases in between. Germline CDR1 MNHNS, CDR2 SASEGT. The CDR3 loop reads CASREQGGSGNTIYF. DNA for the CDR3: TGTGCCAGCAGGGAACAGGGAGGAAGTGGAAACACCATATATTTT.

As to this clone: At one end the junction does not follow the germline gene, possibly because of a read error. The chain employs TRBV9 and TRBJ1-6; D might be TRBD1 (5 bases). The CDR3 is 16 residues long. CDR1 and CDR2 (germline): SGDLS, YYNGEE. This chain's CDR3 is CASSVEGAAANSPIHF. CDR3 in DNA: TGTGCCAGCAGCGTAGAAGGGGCCGCGGCGAACTCACCCATCCACTTT.

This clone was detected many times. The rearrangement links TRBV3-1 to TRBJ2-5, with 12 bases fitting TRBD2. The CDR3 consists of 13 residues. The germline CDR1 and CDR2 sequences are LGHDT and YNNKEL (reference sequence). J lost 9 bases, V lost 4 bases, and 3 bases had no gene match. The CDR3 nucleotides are TGTGCCAGCAGCCGAGCTAGCGGGGGGGCCCAGTACTTC. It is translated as CASSRASGGAQYF.

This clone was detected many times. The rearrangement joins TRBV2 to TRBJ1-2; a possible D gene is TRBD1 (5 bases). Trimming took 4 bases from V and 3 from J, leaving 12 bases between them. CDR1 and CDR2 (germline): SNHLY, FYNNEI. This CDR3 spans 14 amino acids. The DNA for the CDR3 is TGTGCCAGCAGTGTAGTGCAGGGCGACTATGGCTACACCTTC. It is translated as CASSVVQGDYGYTF. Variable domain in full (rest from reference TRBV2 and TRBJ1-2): EPEVTQTPSHQVTQMGQEVILRCVPISNHLYFYWYRQILGQKVEFLVSFYNNEISEKSEIFDDQFSVERPDGSNFTLKIRSTKLEDSAMYFCASSVVQGDYGYTFGSGTRLTVV.

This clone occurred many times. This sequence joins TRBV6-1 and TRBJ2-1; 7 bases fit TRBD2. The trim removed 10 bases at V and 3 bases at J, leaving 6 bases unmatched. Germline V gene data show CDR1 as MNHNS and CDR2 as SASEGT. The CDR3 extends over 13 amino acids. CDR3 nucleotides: TGTGCCACCGAAGCGGGGATCTACAATGAGCAGTTCTTC. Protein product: CATEAGIYNEQFF.

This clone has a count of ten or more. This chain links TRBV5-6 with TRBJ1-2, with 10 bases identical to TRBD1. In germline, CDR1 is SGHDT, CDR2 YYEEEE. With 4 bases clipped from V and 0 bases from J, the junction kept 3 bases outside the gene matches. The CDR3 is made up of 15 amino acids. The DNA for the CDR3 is TGTGCCAGCAGCCGACAGGGGGCGGCTAACTATGGCTACACCTTC. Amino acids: CASSRQGAANYGYTF. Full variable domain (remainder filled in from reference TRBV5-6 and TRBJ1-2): DAGVTQSPTHLIKTRGQQVTLRCSPKSGHDTVSWYQQALGQGPQFIFQYYEEEERQRGNFPDRFSGHQFPNYSSELNVNALLLGDSALYLCASSRQGAANYGYTFGSGTRLTVV.

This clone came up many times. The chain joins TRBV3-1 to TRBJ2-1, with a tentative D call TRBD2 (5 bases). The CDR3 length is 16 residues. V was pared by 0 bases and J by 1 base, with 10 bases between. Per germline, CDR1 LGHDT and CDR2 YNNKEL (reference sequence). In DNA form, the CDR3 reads TGTGCCAGCAGCCAAGATGACGGGGTTTCCTACAATGAGCAGTTCTTC. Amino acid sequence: CASSQDDGVSYNEQFF.

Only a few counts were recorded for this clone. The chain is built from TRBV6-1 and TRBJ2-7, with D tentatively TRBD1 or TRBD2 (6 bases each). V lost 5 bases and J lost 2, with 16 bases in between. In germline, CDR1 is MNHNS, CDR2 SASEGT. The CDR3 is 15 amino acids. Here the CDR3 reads CASSQGGFSTYEQYF. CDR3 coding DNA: TGTGCCAGCAGTCAAGGGGGGTTTTCCACCTACGAGCAGTACTTC.

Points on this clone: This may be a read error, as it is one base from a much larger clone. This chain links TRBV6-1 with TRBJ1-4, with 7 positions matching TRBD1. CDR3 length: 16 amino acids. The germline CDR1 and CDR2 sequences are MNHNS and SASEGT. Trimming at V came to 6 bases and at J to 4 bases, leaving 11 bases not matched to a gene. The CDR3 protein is CASRDPKQGSNEKLFF. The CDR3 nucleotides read TGTGCCAGCAGAGATCCCAAACAGGGGAGTAATGAAAAACTGTTTTTT.

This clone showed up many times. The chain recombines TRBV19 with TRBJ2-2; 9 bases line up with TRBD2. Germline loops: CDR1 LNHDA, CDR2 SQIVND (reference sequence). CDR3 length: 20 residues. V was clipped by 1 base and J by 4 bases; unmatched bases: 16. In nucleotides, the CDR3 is TGTGCCAGTAGTATAGTCGGGCGGGGGGGCCTCGGAGGTAGCACCGGGGAGCTGTTTTTT. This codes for CASSIVGRGGLGGSTGELFF.

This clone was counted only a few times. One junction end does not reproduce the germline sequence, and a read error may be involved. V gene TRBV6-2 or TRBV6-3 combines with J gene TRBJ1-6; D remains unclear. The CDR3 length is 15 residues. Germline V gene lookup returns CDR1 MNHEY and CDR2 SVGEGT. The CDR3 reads CASTLPGAYNPPLHF. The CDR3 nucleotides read TGTGCCAGCACTTTACCGGGAGCGTATAATCCACCCCTCCACTTT.

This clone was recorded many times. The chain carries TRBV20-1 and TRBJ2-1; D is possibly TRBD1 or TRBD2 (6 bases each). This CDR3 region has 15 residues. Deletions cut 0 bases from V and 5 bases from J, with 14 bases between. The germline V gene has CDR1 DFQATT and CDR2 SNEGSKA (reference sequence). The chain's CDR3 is CSARDPGGPDNEQFF. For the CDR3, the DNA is TGCAGTGCTAGAGATCCCGGGGGCCCTGACAATGAGCAGTTCTTC.

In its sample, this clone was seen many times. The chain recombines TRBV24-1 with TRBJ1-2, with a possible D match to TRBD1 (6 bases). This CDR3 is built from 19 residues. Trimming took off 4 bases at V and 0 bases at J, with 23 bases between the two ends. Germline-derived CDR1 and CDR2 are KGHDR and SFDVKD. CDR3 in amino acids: CATSDTTYPDRPANYGYTF. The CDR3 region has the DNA TGTGCCACCAGTGACACAACCTACCCAGACAGGCCAGCTAACTATGGCTACACCTTC.

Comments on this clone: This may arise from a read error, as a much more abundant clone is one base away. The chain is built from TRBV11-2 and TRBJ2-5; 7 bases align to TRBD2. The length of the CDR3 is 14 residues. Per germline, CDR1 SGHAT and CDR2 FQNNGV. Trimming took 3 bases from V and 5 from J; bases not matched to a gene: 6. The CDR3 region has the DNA TGTGCCAGCAGCTTTAGCGGGCTCGGGGAGACCCAGTACTTC. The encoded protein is CASSFSGLGETQYF.

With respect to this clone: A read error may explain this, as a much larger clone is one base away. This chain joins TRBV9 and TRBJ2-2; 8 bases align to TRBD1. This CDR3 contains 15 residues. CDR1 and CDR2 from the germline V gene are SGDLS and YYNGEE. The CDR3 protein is CASSPSDRATWELFF. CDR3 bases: TGTGCCAGCAGCCCGTCGGACAGGGCCACCTGGGAGCTGTTTTTT.

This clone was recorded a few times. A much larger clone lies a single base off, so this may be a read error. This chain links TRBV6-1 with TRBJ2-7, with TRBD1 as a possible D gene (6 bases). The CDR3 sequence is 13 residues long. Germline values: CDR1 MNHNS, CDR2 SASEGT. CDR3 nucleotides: TGTGCCACCGTAGACCGATCAGGGGTCGAGCAGCACTTC. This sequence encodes CATVDRSGVEQHF.

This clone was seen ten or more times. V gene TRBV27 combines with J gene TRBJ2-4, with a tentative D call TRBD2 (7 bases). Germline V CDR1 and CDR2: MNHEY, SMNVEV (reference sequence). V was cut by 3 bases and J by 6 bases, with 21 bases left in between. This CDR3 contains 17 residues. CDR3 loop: CASSLGGLGGRGNIQYF. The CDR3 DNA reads TGTGCCAGCAGTTTGGGGGGGCTGGGGGGGCGGGGAAACATTCAGTACTTC.